These T cell receptor beta chains were read from a single sample in a study of T cell repertoires in cytomegalovirus infection. TCRdb itself ran the reads through MiXCR, one entry per CDR3 protein. The profile shows roughly 500,000 distinct CDR3 sequences, about 15% of them singletons. The sequencing sample was made of CD8+ T cells from PBMCs. These receptor sequences come from a human donor in good health (CMV status not recorded). Some clones in this sample may be carry-over from other donors' samples. CDR3s include the opening cysteine and the closing phenylalanine or tryptophan. The D gene is left open where the match is weak. The listing skips clone size in some rows; elsewhere it reads once, few, many or a size class.

TRBV27	TRBJ1-6	-	-	TGTGCCAGCAGTCCCAACCTACCGCCGCCCCTCCACTTT	CASSPNLPPPLHF
TRBV4-1	TRBJ1-1	-	many	TGCGCCAGCAGCCAGGACCTTGACACTGAAGCTTTCTTT	CASSQDLDTEAFF
TRBV7-9	TRBJ2-1	TRBD1	many	TGTGCCAGCAGCGACAGGGCCGCCGTCACTGACAATGAGCAGTTCTTC	CASSDRAAVTDNEQFF
TRBV27	TRBJ2-7	TRBD1	few	TGTGCCAGCAGTTTTGCAACCCAGGGGGCTGGGTTCGAGCAGTACTTC	CASSFATQGAGFEQYF
TRBV7-8	TRBJ2-5	-	many	TGTGCCAGCAGCTTAGTTGCAGGGCGAGAAGAGACCCAGTACTTC	CASSLVAGREETQYF
TRBV5-1	TRBJ2-1	TRBD2	-	TGCGCCAGCAGCTTGGCCAGCGGGACCTACAATGAGCAGTTCTTC	CASSLASGTYNEQFF
TRBV27	TRBJ2-3	-	many	TGTGCCAGCAGTTTGGGCTCAGTCCCCGTTCTGGCAGATACGCAGTATTTT	CASSLGSVPVLADTQYF
TRBV12-5	TRBJ2-1	-	many	TGTGCTAGTGACGGGACCGAGCCCTACAATGAGCAGTTCTTC	CASDGTEPYNEQFF
TRBV7-6	TRBJ1-4	TRBD1	-	TGTGCCAGCAGCTTAAGGGACAGAAAACGTGAAAAACTGCTTTTT	CASSLRDRKREKLLF
TRBV6-1	TRBJ2-5	TRBD2	-	TGTGCCAGCAGTGCCTTGGACAGCGGGGGCCAAGAGACCCAGTACTTC	CASSALDSGGQETQYF
TRBV9	TRBJ2-2	TRBD2	-	TGTGCCAGCAGCGTAGTGTCTAGCGGGATCACCGGGGAGCTGTTTTTT	CASSVVSSGITGELFF
TRBV7-8	TRBJ2-2	-	many	TGTGCCAGCAGCTTCCTGACTAGTAGGCTCCCCGGGGAGCTGTTTTTT	CASSFLTSRLPGELFF
TRBV19	TRBJ1-3	-	many	TGTGCCAGTAGTACACGAGAATTTGGAAACACCATATATTTT	CASSTREFGNTIYF
TRBV14	TRBJ2-7	TRBD1	-	TGTGCCAGCAGCCAAGCCCAGGGGGCGCGGTTGGGCGAGCAGTACTTC	CASSQAQGARLGEQYF
TRBV7-9	TRBJ2-1	-	-	TGTGCCAGCAGCTTTGAAGGTGGGACTTACAATGAGCAGTTCTTC	CASSFEGGTYNEQFF
TRBV12-3/TRBV12-4	TRBJ2-1	TRBD2	many	TGTGCCAGCAGTTTAAGGACTAGCGCCGCCAATGAGCAGTTCTTC	CASSLRTSAANEQFF
TRBV29-1	TRBJ2-2	TRBD2	-	TGCAGCGCCCGACTAGCGACCACCGGGGAGCTGTTTTTT	CSARLATTGELFF
TRBV10-3	TRBJ2-2	-	many	TGTGCCATCAGTGGACCCGCCGAGGGACGGTCTAACACCGGGGAGCTGTTTTTT	CAISGPAEGRSNTGELFF
TRBV6-5	TRBJ1-1	-	many	TGTGCCAGCAGTTACTCCTCATCATTAGTGAACACTGAAGCTTTCTTT	CASSYSSSLVNTEAFF
TRBV7-7	TRBJ2-1	TRBD2	many	TGTGCCAGCAGCCCGGGACTAGCGGTTAATGAGCAGTTCTTC	CASSPGLAVNEQFF
TRBV5-1	TRBJ2-7	TRBD2	few	TGCGCCAGCAGCTTGGCACTAGCGGACTCCTACGAGCAGTACTTC	CASSLALADSYEQYF
TRBV20-1	TRBJ2-4	TRBD2	-	TGCAGTGCTCAACCGACGGGACTAGGGACTCTAGCCAAAAACATTCAGTACTTC	CSAQPTGLGTLAKNIQYF
TRBV7-8	TRBJ1-3	-	many	TGTGCCAGCAGCATATTTGACCGCTTTAGAGCTTCTGGAAACACCATATATTTT	CASSIFDRFRASGNTIYF
TRBV28	TRBJ2-1	-	many	TGTGCCAGCAGTTTGGTGTTGGGGGGTTACAATGAGCAGTTCTTC	CASSLVLGGYNEQFF
TRBV4-1	TRBJ2-1	TRBD1	many	TGCGCCAGCAGCGCCCAGGGGGCAGGTCGGATTTTGAATGAGCAGTTCTTC	CASSAQGAGRILNEQFF
TRBV6-6	TRBJ2-5	-	few	TGTGCCAGCAGTTATCCTCAAGAATCCGGGTCCCAGGGCCAAGAGACCCAGTACTTC	CASSYPQESGSQGQETQYF
TRBV10-3	TRBJ1-1	-	many	TGTGCCATCAGTGATGATCCGGGCAACACTGAAGCTTTCTTT	CAISDDPGNTEAFF
TRBV28	TRBJ2-7	-	few	TGTGCCAGCAGTTTCAGAGACAGGCCCGAGGAGCAGTACTTC	CASSFRDRPEEQYF
TRBV6-5	TRBJ1-2	TRBD1	few	TGTGCCAGCGGACTGGACAGGGATGGTGGCTACACCTTC	CASGLDRDGGYTF
TRBV9	TRBJ2-5	TRBD2	-	TGTGCCAGCAGCGTAGACGGGGGGGGGCAAGAGACCCAGTACTTC	CASSVDGGGQETQYF
TRBV6-6	TRBJ1-5	-	-	TGTGCCAGCAGTTATTCTCTTAGCTGGGACATTAGCAATCAGCCCCAGCATTTT	CASSYSLSWDISNQPQHF
TRBV28	TRBJ2-5	TRBD2	many	TGTGCCAGCAGTACGAGGACTAGCTGGGAGGAGACCCAGTACTTC	CASSTRTSWEETQYF
TRBV6-5	TRBJ2-7	-	few	TGTGCCAGCAGATCCGTAAGCTACGAGCAGTACTTC	CASRSVSYEQYF
TRBV7-6	TRBJ2-7	TRBD1	many	TGTGCCAGCAGCTTGACTTCCCGGGACAGCTACGAGCAGTACTTC	CASSLTSRDSYEQYF
TRBV7-9	TRBJ2-5	-	-	TGTGCCAGCCTAGGGGGGGGGGTTCAAGAGACCCAGTACTTC	CASLGGGVQETQYF
TRBV19	TRBJ1-5	-	many	TGTGCCAGTAGTTACTGGGATTCCAATCAGCCCCAGCATTTT	CASSYWDSNQPQHF
TRBV27	TRBJ2-7	-	few	TGTGCCAGCAGTTTTCAACAGGCCTCGATCTACGAGCAGTACTTC	CASSFQQASIYEQYF
TRBV7-9	TRBJ2-7	-	many	TGTGCCAGCAGCGCGGTAGGACAAAACGAGCAGTACTTC	CASSAVGQNEQYF
TRBV4-1	TRBJ2-7	-	-	TGCGCCAGCAGCCATCCAGGGGCTTCCGAGCAGTACTTC	CASSHPGASEQYF
TRBV7-9	TRBJ2-7	-	many	TGTGCCAGCAGCTTAGTGACCGACCCCTACGAGCAGTACTTC	CASSLVTDPYEQYF
TRBV27	TRBJ1-2	TRBD1	few	TGTGCCAGCAGCAGGGGGCTGATTAACTATGGCTACACCTTC	CASSRGLINYGYTF
TRBV4-2	TRBJ2-3	TRBD2	-	TGTGCCAGCAGCCCGAGCGGGAGGACGGAAGGAAATACGCAGTATTTT	CASSPSGRTEGNTQYF
TRBV9	TRBJ1-2	TRBD1	few	TGTGCCAGAAGCGTAGGACAGGACTACACCTTC	CARSVGQDYTF
TRBV6-1	TRBJ1-1	TRBD1	few	TGTGCCAGCAGTGATCCGGGACAGGGTCTAATGAACACTGAAGCTTTCTTT	CASSDPGQGLMNTEAFF
TRBV7-8	TRBJ2-7	-	many	TGTGCCAGCAGCTATGGCCCGCGGGGGCCTCTCTCCTACGAGCAGTACTTC	CASSYGPRGPLSYEQYF
TRBV6-5	TRBJ2-5	-	many	TGTGCCAGCAGTTACAGGGGAGCGCTACAGACCCAGTACTTC	CASSYRGALQTQYF
TRBV29-1	TRBJ2-1	TRBD2	few	TGCAGCGTTCTTGGACTAGCGAGCTCCTACAATGAGCAGTTCTTC	CSVLGLASSYNEQFF
TRBV9	TRBJ2-1	-	-	TGTGCCAGCAGCGTCCTAGCTTACAATGAGCAGTTCTTC	CASSVLAYNEQFF
TRBV6-1	TRBJ2-3	TRBD1	many	TGTGCCAGCGGGTCCGGGACAGGGGGCGGAACAGATACGCAGTATTTT	CASGSGTGGGTDTQYF
TRBV12-3/TRBV12-4	TRBJ2-1	TRBD2	many	TGTGCCAGCAGGGGGACTAGCCACAATGAGCAGTTCTTC	CASRGTSHNEQFF
TRBV6-6	TRBJ1-2	TRBD1	few	TGTGCCAGCAGTCCCCTTTTAGGGGGCGAAGGCTACACCTTC	CASSPLLGGEGYTF
TRBV7-9	TRBJ2-7	TRBD2	many	TGTGCCAGCAGCTCCAAGGTCCCAAGGCGGGGGGACTACGAGCAGTACTTC	CASSSKVPRRGDYEQYF
TRBV12-3/TRBV12-4	TRBJ1-1	-	many	TGTGCCAGCAGTTCCGCGGCGGGGAACACTGAAGCTTTCTTT	CASSSAAGNTEAFF
TRBV19	TRBJ1-5	-	few	TGTGCCAGTAGTTCCGGGACCTACGGCGGCAATCAGCCCCAGCATTTT	CASSSGTYGGNQPQHF